A single sample is the source of the 23 T cell receptor beta chains below, sequenced in a study of Ad26.COV2.S vaccination and SARS-CoV-2 variants (dated by TCRdb to the early 2020s). Library generation was performed with the immunoSEQ multiplex PCR assay. Imported from immuneACCESS, the table was reduced by TCRdb to in-frame sequences with V and J called. These copies leave out some clones; in studies compared against another copy, an unresolved V gene accounts for under half, and the cause of the remainder is not known. In all, the sample holds 300,000 to 350,000 clones, and about 90% of those were seen once. The ten largest account for about 5% of the sample. What this sample's treatment or condition label stands for: around 19 received Ad26.COV2.S at low or high dose, single or two shots; 5 received placebo; per-sample allocation not given. For vaccine and placebo recipients, the sequenced repertoires came from samples collected on day 63 after the first injection.

The source material was peripheral blood, sampled in a trial of Ad26.COV2.S vaccine versus placebo. These receptors all stem from a person aged 18-60 years who received the Ad26.COV2.S COVID-19 vaccine or a placebo.

V usage is TRBV4-3 and J usage is TRBJ1-2, with a possible D match to TRBD1 (5 bases). The V and J ends lost 0 bases and 3 bases respectively, with 11 bases between them. CDR3 length: 15 amino acids. The germline V gene has CDR1 LGHNA and CDR2 YSLEER. CDR3 amino acids: CASSQDGGRDYGYTF. The CDR3 nucleotides are TGCGCCAGCAGCCAAGATGGGGGGAGGGACTATGGCTACACCTTC.

This clone has just one count. The genes are TRBV9 and TRBJ2-1; 7 bases match TRBD1. CDR3 size: 14 residues. Germline assignment: CDR1 SGDLS and CDR2 YYNGEE. V shed 1 base and J 5 bases; nucleotides not matched to a gene: 3. The CDR3, as DNA: TGTGCCAGCAGCGTAACAGGGGCCCACAATGAGCAGTTCTTC. Residues: CASSVTGAHNEQFF. Complete variable domain (other parts from reference TRBV9 and TRBJ2-1): DSGVTQTPKHLITATGQRVTLRCSPRSGDLSVYWYQQSLDQGLQFLIQYYNGEERAKGNILERFSAQQFPDLHSELNLSSLELGDSALYFCASSVTGAHNEQFFGPGTRLTVL.

The V and J genes are TRBV7-9 and TRBJ1-1, with 7 bases matching TRBD1. J lost 4 bases, V lost 1 base, and 6 bases had no gene match. The CDR3 runs 15 residues. The germline CDR1 and CDR2 sequences are SEHNR and FQNEAQ (reference sequence). The CDR3 bases are TGTGCCAGCAGCTTAGGATCCGGGACAGTCACTGAAGCTTTCTTT. As protein: CASSLGSGTVTEAFF.

This clone is a singleton in its sample. The CDR3 region has the DNA TGCGCCAGCAGCCCTTTTGAAGGGGGGTACAATGAGCAGTTCTTC. This encodes CASSPFEGGYNEQFF. The V gene is TRBV5-1, the J gene TRBJ2-1, with D possibly being TRBD1 or TRBD2 (6 bases each). CDR1 is SGHRS and CDR2 is YFSETQ in the germline V gene. The CDR3 covers 15 residues. V shed 4 bases and J shed 4 bases, with 15 bases lying between them. Using reference TRBV5-1 and TRBJ2-1 for the parts outside the CDR3, the full variable domain is KAGVTQTPRYLIKTRGQQVTLSCSPISGHRSVSWYQQTPGQGLQFLFEYFSETQRNKGNFPGRFSGRQFSNSRSEMNVSTLELGDSALYLCASSPFEGGYNEQFFGPGTRLTVL.

The chain joins TRBV7-9 to TRBJ2-7; tentatively, D is TRBD1 (5 bases). Germline CDR1 SEHNR, CDR2 FQNEAQ (reference sequence). The CDR3 loop spans 17 amino acids. The V end lost 2 bases, the J end lost 1 base, and 18 bases lay between the germline ends. CDR3 coding DNA: TGTGCCAGCAGCTTATCTGGGGCTCAAGCTGCATCCTACGAGCAGTACTTC. Translating gives CASSLSGAQAASYEQYF.

This chain connects TRBV7-2 to TRBJ1-1; perhaps TRBD1 as D (5 bases). V lost 5 bases and J lost 1, with 14 bases in between. The CDR3 length is 15 residues. Looked up from germline, CDR1 is SGHTA and CDR2 is FQGNSA. CDR3 in amino acids: CASSPVGGENTEAFF. As DNA, the CDR3 is TGTGCCAGCAGCCCCGTCGGGGGGGAGAACACTGAAGCTTTCTTT.

The genes are TRBV9 and TRBJ2-3; TRBD2 matches 14 bases. The V segment lost 4 bases and the J segment 6 bases; nucleotides outside the gene matches: 7. Germline-derived CDR1 and CDR2 are SGDLS and YYNGEE. This CDR3 spans 16 amino acids. The chain's CDR3 is CASSSRTSGGRDTQYF. Here the CDR3 DNA reads TGTGCCAGCAGCTCCCGGACTAGCGGGGGGCGGGATACGCAGTATTTT.

V is TRBV7-2 and J is TRBJ1-1; maybe TRBD1 (6 bases). Germline V gives CDR1 SGHTA, CDR2 FQGNSA. The V end was cut by 3 bases, the J end by 5 bases, with 13 bases between. CDR3 length equals 14 residues. For the CDR3, the DNA is TGTGCCAGCAGCTTGACAGGTTGGCGGACTGAAGCTTTCTTT. Its protein product is CASSLTGWRTEAFF.

The rearrangement links TRBV5-5 to TRBJ1-6; perhaps TRBD1 as D (5 bases). The CDR3 runs to 15 residues. Germline CDR1 reads SGHKS; CDR2 reads YYEKEE (reference sequence). V was shortened by 3 bases and J by 11 bases, with 18 bases between the two germline ends. CDR3 DNA sequence: TGTGCCAGCAGCTATACGGGGACGGAGCTCCCACCCCTCCACTTT. It specifies CASSYTGTELPPLHF.

The chain has TRBV11-2 and TRBJ2-7; 9 positions match TRBD2. CDR1 and CDR2 from the germline V gene are SGHAT and FQNNGV. The CDR3 spans 19 residues. The J segment lost 1 base and the V segment lost 2 bases, leaving 15 bases of the junction unmatched. CDR3 sequence: CASSLTAVSGSSWSYEQYV. The CDR3 DNA sequence: TGTGCCAGCAGCTTAACGGCGGTTAGCGGGAGTTCTTGGTCCTACGAGCAGTACGTC.

V is TRBV3-1 (or the pseudogene TRBV3-2) and J is TRBJ1-4, with D unclear. The V gene's germline CDR1 is LGHDT and CDR2 YNNKEL (reference sequence). V lost 6 bases and J lost 8, with 19 bases in between. The CDR3 totals 15 residues. CDR3 bases: TGTGCCAGCAGTCCACGAGCCCCAGGCGGGGAAAAACTGTTTTTT. Translating it yields CASSPRAPGGEKLFF.

This chain uses TRBV4-1 with TRBJ1-2, with 8 bases aligning to TRBD1. Germline CDR1 is MGHRA and CDR2 is YSYEKL. The ends lost 0 bases at V and 6 bases at J; junction bases unmatched: 6. The CDR3 has 15 amino acids. CDR3 DNA: TGCGCCAGCAGCCAAGACCCAGGGGGCATGGATGGCTACACCTTC. Protein sequence: CASSQDPGGMDGYTF.

The rearrangement joins TRBV7-2 to TRBJ2-1, with D maybe TRBD2 (5 bases). Trimming took off 4 bases at V and 3 bases at J, with 10 bases between the two ends. The CDR3 sequence is 14 residues long. CDR1 and CDR2 from the germline V gene are SGHTA and FQGNSA. The CDR3 reads CASSSSRVYNEQFF. CDR3 in DNA: TGTGCCAGCAGCTCTAGCCGAGTCTACAATGAGCAGTTCTTC.

The chain carries TRBV30 and TRBJ2-7; D ambiguous. V lost 3 bases to trimming and J lost 7 bases, with 13 bases between them. The CDR3 is made up of 12 amino acids. Germline values: CDR1 GTSNPN, CDR2 SVGIG (reference sequence). CDR3 sequence: CAWSQTPGEQYV. CDR3 in DNA: TGTGCCTGGAGCCAGACTCCAGGAGAGCAGTACGTC.

The chain joins TRBV29-1 to TRBJ1-2, with D hard to call. Looked up from germline, CDR1 is SQVTM and CDR2 is ANQGSEA. CDR3 length: 12 residues. Trimming removed 3 bases at V and 4 bases at J, with 9 bases between. This CDR3 is CSVDPRGYGYTF. The CDR3 DNA reads TGCAGCGTTGACCCCCGAGGCTATGGCTACACCTTC.

The chain couples TRBV4-2 to TRBJ1-2, with 12 bases lining up with TRBD1. This CDR3 is 17 amino acids long. The germline V gene encodes CDR1 LGHNA and CDR2 YNFKEQ. The junction had 5 bases not matched to a gene; V was cut back by 0 bases and J by 3 bases. CDR3 sequence: CASSQDPGTGGHYGYTF. CDR3 DNA: TGTGCCAGCAGCCAAGATCCTGGGACAGGGGGCCACTATGGCTACACCTTC.

This clone was seen a few times. V is TRBV3-1 (or the pseudogene TRBV3-2) and J is TRBJ1-1; TRBD1 might be the D (6 bases). Germline V gene sequence: CDR1 LGHDT, CDR2 YNNKEL (reference sequence). CDR3 length: 14 amino acids. Trimming took off 2 bases at V and 10 bases at J, with 17 bases between the two ends. DNA for the CDR3: TGTGCCAGCAGCCAACTGGACAGTCGGGTCGCAGCTTTCTTT. Protein product: CASSQLDSRVAAFF.

V gene TRBV13 combines with J gene TRBJ1-1; perhaps TRBD1 as D (6 bases). The germline gives CDR1 PRHDT, CDR2 FYEKMQ (reference sequence). This CDR3 spans 13 amino acids. V was trimmed by 5 bases and J by 6 bases, leaving 13 bases between them. CDR3 bases: TGTGCCAGCAGCCCTTGGGGGGGCCCTGAAGCTTTCTTT. Amino acids: CASSPWGGPEAFF. The full variable domain, its missing parts supplied by reference TRBV13 and TRBJ1-1, is AAGVIQSPRHLIKEKRETATLKCYPIPRHDTVYWYQQGPGQDPQFLISFYEKMQSDKGSIPDRFSAQQFSDYHSELNMSSLELGDSALYFCASSPWGGPEAFFGQGTRLTVV.

The table lists this clone with a count of one. The genes are TRBV13 and TRBJ2-7, with TRBD1 identical over 7 bases. The V and J ends lost 4 bases and 2 bases, in that order; junction bases with no gene match: 11. CDR1 and CDR2 from the germline V gene are PRHDT and FYEKMQ (reference sequence). The CDR3 contains 16 residues. The CDR3 loop is CASSSREGATAYEQYV. CDR3 coding DNA: TGTGCCAGCAGCTCCCGAGAGGGGGCCACGGCCTACGAGCAGTACGTC.

This clone appeared a single time. The chain carries TRBV4-3 and TRBJ1-1; TRBD1 is a possible D gene (6 bases). Trimming left V 5 bases short and J 7 bases short, with 14 bases between. This CDR3 comprises 13 residues. Germline V gene sequence: CDR1 LGHNA, CDR2 YSLEER. The CDR3 is CASSSRGGLEAFF. The CDR3 nucleotides read TGCGCCAGCAGCTCACGGGGGGGGCTTGAAGCTTTCTTT.

The chain carries TRBV7-9 and TRBJ2-3, with D perhaps TRBD2 (6 bases). V was pared by 8 bases and J by 2 bases, with 14 bases between. This CDR3 contains 14 residues. Germline values: CDR1 SEHNR, CDR2 FQNEAQ (reference sequence). CDR3 in DNA: TGTGCCAGCTCTCGGCGGGAACTCACAGATACGCAGTATTTT. This sequence encodes CASSRRELTDTQYF.

V gene TRBV27 combines with J gene TRBJ1-2; the D gene is possibly TRBD1 (5 bases). This CDR3 spans 13 amino acids. V lost 2 bases to trimming and J lost 6 bases, with 10 bases between them. In germline, CDR1 is MNHEY, CDR2 SMNVEV (reference sequence). The DNA of the CDR3 is TGTGCCAGCAGTTTAGTCCTGGGGGATGGCTACACCTTC. Its protein is CASSLVLGDGYTF.

This chain uses TRBV4-3 with TRBJ1-6; perhaps TRBD1 as D (6 bases). V gave up 0 bases and J gave up 6 bases, with 15 bases separating them. This CDR3 is built from 17 residues. Germline V lookup: CDR1 LGHNA, CDR2 YSLEER. The CDR3, as DNA: TGCGCCAGCAGCCAAGAACTCTCGGGCAGGGGTAATTCACCCCTCCACTTT. It translates to CASSQELSGRGNSPLHF.